This entry describes one T cell receptor (beta chain). Measured with immunoSEQ multiplex PCR; TCRdb has only the in-frame clones, and not every one. The sample has about 330,000 clones; about 90% are singletons. Germline V gene lookup returns CDR1 LGHDT and CDR2 YNNKEL (reference sequence). There are 16 residues in the CDR3. V lost 4 bases, J lost 8 bases, and 11 bases stayed unmatched. This record comes from a study of blood T cell repertoires in COVID-19. The source is a woman aged 25 to 39 who had recovered from COVID-19. The sample consisted of PBMCs or T cells enriched from blood (not recorded which). The rearrangement joins TRBV3-1 (or the pseudogene TRBV3-2) to TRBJ2-1; 10 bases are shared with TRBD2. CDR3 nucleotides: TGTGCCAGCAGCCGGTGGTTGAGCGGGGGGGCGGATGAGCAGTTCTTC. The encoded protein is CASSRWLSGGADEQFF.